This T cell receptor beta chain was retrieved from a study of blood T cell repertoires in COVID-19. Study-level information: Specimens from acute and convalescent COVID-19 originated in the United States, Italy and Spain. Sources were T cells, B-cell-depleted T cells, or PBMCs; the material itself was cDNA or gDNA.

In terms of age and location, participants ranged from about 18 to 95 years and lived in about 25 US areas. Allocation to cohorts depended on clinical history reported by the participants. The CDR3 has 14 residues. After removal of 8 bases from V and 1 base from J, the junction contained 6 bases not matched to a gene. Germline V gene sequence: CDR1 MNHEY, CDR2 SVGAGI. The repertoire was sequenced with immunoSEQ multiplex PCR; TCRdb's copy has only in-frame clones and lacks some. The profile shows about 220,000 clones, roughly 80% of them singletons. The source is a woman in her forties with acute COVID-19. This chain uses TRBV6-5 with TRBJ1-1, with TRBD1 matching over 8 bases. The sequencing sample was made of PBMCs or T cells enriched from blood (not recorded which). The CDR3 nucleotides are TGTGCCAGCTATTACAGGGGGGGGAACACTGAAGCTTTCTTT. This sequence encodes CASYYRGGNTEAFF.